One sample yielded the 27 T cell receptor beta chains listed below, sequenced in a study of early T cells in non-severe SARS-CoV-2 infection. MiXCR, applied by TCRdb to the 5' RACE reads, yields one record per CDR3 protein. The sample lists about 36,000 distinct CDR3 sequences; over 8.5% were seen once. The sequencing input was whole blood. Receptors were obtained from an adult who was a healthcare worker with PCR-confirmed SARS-CoV-2 infection or an uninfected control (not recorded which).

This clonotype appeared many times. The CDR3 is CATSRMGGAGELFF. DNA of the CDR3: TGTGCCACCAGCAGAATGGGGGGCGCCGGGGAGCTGTTTTTT. The chain joins TRBV15 to TRBJ2-2, with D perhaps matching TRBD1 or TRBD2 (6 bases each). Germline CDR1 is LNHNV and CDR2 is YYDKDF (reference sequence). The length of the CDR3 is 14 residues. The V end lost 2 bases, the J end lost 6 bases, and 10 bases lay between the germline ends.

The rearrangement links TRBV2 to TRBJ2-5; D is possibly TRBD1 or TRBD2 (5 bases each). V lost 6 bases to trimming and J lost 0 bases, with 32 bases between them. This CDR3 region has 21 residues. Per the germline V gene, CDR1 is SNHLY and CDR2 is FYNNEI. DNA for the CDR3: TGTGCCAGCAGCCAACCCATCTCCGGGACGAAAATATTAAAAAACCAAGAGACCCAGTACTTC. It translates to CASSQPISGTKILKNQETQYF.

The table lists this clonotype with many counts. The chain joins TRBV20-1 to TRBJ2-1; TRBD2 might be the D (7 bases). V was pared by 4 bases and J by 4 bases, with 17 bases between. The length of the CDR3 is 15 residues. Looked up from germline, CDR1 is DFQATT and CDR2 is SNEGSKA (reference sequence). The CDR3 DNA follows: TGCAGTGCTACCACCCCGGGGGGCCTGTACAATGAGCAGTTCTTC. Translation gives CSATTPGGLYNEQFF.

This clonotype was seen ten or more times. This chain links TRBV20-1 with TRBJ2-3; TRBD2 matches 10 bases. The CDR3 has 14 residues. Per the germline V gene, CDR1 is DFQATT and CDR2 is SNEGSKA (reference sequence). The CDR3 here is CGVGLAGGTDTQYF. CDR3 sequence (DNA): TGCGGCGTCGGGCTAGCGGGGGGCACAGATACGCAGTATTTT.

The rearrangement joins TRBV4-2 to TRBJ2-7; D might be TRBD2 (5 bases). The germline CDR1 and CDR2 sequences are LGHNA and YNFKEQ. The CDR3 is made up of 16 amino acids. Trimming removed 0 bases from V and 2 bases from J, with 14 bases in between. The CDR3 DNA reads TGTGCCAGCAGCCAAGATCTTAACCTAGCCGCCTACGAGCAGTACTTC. Residues: CASSQDLNLAAYEQYF.

This clonotype was counted many times. The chain links TRBV5-1 to TRBJ1-2; D remains unclear. The CDR3 consists of 16 residues. Trimming removed 4 bases from V and 4 bases from J, with 20 bases in between. The germline gives CDR1 SGHRS, CDR2 YFSETQ. The CDR3 region is CASSEKPDIQIYGYTF. The CDR3 DNA is TGCGCCAGCAGCGAAAAGCCAGACATACAGATCTATGGCTACACCTTC. Filled out from reference TRBV5-1 and TRBJ1-2, the complete variable domain reads KAGVTQTPRYLIKTRGQQVTLSCSPISGHRSVSWYQQTPGQGLQFLFEYFSETQRNKGNFPGRFSGRQFSNSRSEMNVSTLELGDSALYLCASSEKPDIQIYGYTFGSGTRLTVV.

In its sample, this clonotype was seen many times. V gene TRBV7-2 combines with J gene TRBJ2-3, with D possibly being TRBD2 (6 bases). This CDR3 spans 14 amino acids. The V gene's germline CDR1 is SGHTA and CDR2 FQGNSA. The ends were cut back, 1 base at V and 6 bases at J, with 11 bases in the middle. This CDR3 is CASSLGASVDTQYF. The CDR3 DNA is TGTGCCAGCAGCTTAGGGGCTAGCGTGGATACGCAGTATTTT.

The chain couples TRBV29-1 to TRBJ2-3; D is unclear. The CDR3 contains 14 residues. The germline V and J ends were trimmed by 4 bases and 0 bases, with 11 bases remaining between them. Germline values: CDR1 SQVTM, CDR2 ANQGSEA. The CDR3 bases are TGCAGCGTTGCCAGAGCGACTAGCACAGATACGCAGTATTTT. This gives the protein CSVARATSTDTQYF.

V and J are TRBV7-2 and TRBJ2-5; weak D call: TRBD1 (6 bases). Deletions cut 5 bases from V and 5 bases from J, with 15 bases between. CDR3 length: 14 amino acids. From germline, CDR1 is SGHTA and CDR2 FQGNSA. CDR3: CASSTLGAMETQYF. CDR3 DNA sequence: TGTGCCAGCAGCACCTTGGGGGCCATGGAGACCCAGTACTTC.

The genes are TRBV29-1 and TRBJ2-3; D is tentatively TRBD1 or TRBD2 (5 bases each). Germline V gene data show CDR1 as SQVTM and CDR2 as ANQGSEA. The CDR3 extends over 15 amino acids. Trimming took off 5 bases at V and 0 bases at J, with 15 bases between the two ends. The CDR3: CSVTPSGPSTDTQYF. For the CDR3, the DNA is TGCAGCGTTACACCCTCGGGACCGAGCACAGATACGCAGTATTTT.

This clonotype was seen more than once but under ten times. The chain uses TRBV12-3 or TRBV12-4 and TRBJ1-2, with D uncertain. Trimming took off 3 bases at V and 8 bases at J, with 16 bases between the two ends. This CDR3 has 14 amino acids. The CDR3 is CASSLKQVFSGYTF. CDR3 DNA: TGTGCCAGCAGTTTGAAGCAGGTTTTCTCCGGCTACACCTTC.

This clonotype was found many times. This rearrangement joins TRBV7-3 to TRBJ2-3; 7 positions agree with TRBD2. Germline V lookup: CDR1 SGHTA, CDR2 FQGTGA. The CDR3 has 17 amino acids. V was pared by 2 bases and J by 4 bases, with 12 bases of the junction left unmatched. The CDR3 loop is CASSLGGGPSLPDTQYF. The CDR3, as DNA: TGTGCCAGCAGCTTAGGCGGGGGACCATCACTACCAGATACGCAGTATTTT.

This clonotype was recorded many times. CDR3 protein: CASSESILTAMNTEAFF. The DNA of the CDR3 is TGCGCCAGCAGTGAGTCGATTTTGACAGCAATGAACACTGAAGCTTTCTTT. V and J are TRBV10-2 and TRBJ1-1; weak D call: TRBD1 (5 bases). Trimming took off 0 bases at V and 0 bases at J, with 14 bases between the two ends. The CDR3 extends over 17 amino acids. Germline V gene data show CDR1 as WSHSY and CDR2 as SAAADI.

This clonotype was seen at least ten times. This chain links TRBV27 with TRBJ1-6; possible D gene TRBD1, 5 bases. The V gene lost 8 bases and the J gene lost 6 bases, with 17 bases spanning the gap. The CDR3 totals 15 residues. Germline lookup yields CDR1 MNHEY and CDR2 SMNVEV (reference sequence). The CDR3 coding sequence is TGTGCCAGCCGCCCCGGGCAGGGCGGTAATTCACCCCTCCACTTT. Translation: CASRPGQGGNSPLHF.

In this sample, this clonotype turned up many times. The CDR3 DNA sequence: TGCAGTGCTAAGGACAGCGTAAAACCATCAGATACGCAGTATTTT. This translates into CSAKDSVKPSDTQYF. J is TRBJ2-3 and V is TRBV20-1; perhaps TRBD1 as D (6 bases). Germline-derived CDR1 and CDR2 are DFQATT and SNEGSKA (reference sequence). The CDR3 is 15 residues long. The V end lost 4 bases, the J end lost 4 bases, and 18 bases lay between the germline ends.

This clonotype came up many times. The rearrangement joins TRBV20-1 to TRBJ1-2; D not resolved. The CDR3 extends over 14 amino acids. The V gene lost 1 base and the J gene lost 8 bases, with 17 bases spanning the gap. Germline CDR1 DFQATT, CDR2 SNEGSKA (reference sequence). The CDR3 region is CSARVSGNAGGYTF. CDR3 DNA: TGCAGTGCTAGAGTCTCGGGGAATGCAGGCGGCTACACCTTC.

Ten or more counts support this clonotype. J is TRBJ1-6 and V is TRBV4-2; no reliable D call. The CDR3 totals 17 residues. Germline CDR1 LGHNA, CDR2 YNFKEQ. Trimming pared 4 bases from V and 2 bases from J, leaving 15 bases between. CDR3 sequence: CASSLRTPGAYNSPLHF. The CDR3 coding sequence is TGTGCCAGCAGCCTCCGGACTCCTGGCGCCTATAATTCACCCCTCCACTTT.

Many counts were recorded for this clonotype. The rearrangement joins TRBV19 to TRBJ2-3; TRBD2 matches 12 bases. Losses at the gene ends were 1 base for V and 5 bases for J; bases not matched to a gene: 7. The CDR3 has 17 residues. CDR1 is LNHDA and CDR2 is SQIVND in the germline V gene (reference sequence). The CDR3 here is CASSIGLAGGREDTQYF. CDR3 DNA sequence: TGTGCCAGTAGTATAGGTCTAGCGGGGGGGCGTGAAGATACGCAGTATTTT.

On this clonotype itself: Since a much larger clone is just one base distant, this may be a read error. V usage is TRBV27 and J usage is TRBJ2-7, with D perhaps matching TRBD2 (6 bases). The CDR3 is made up of 16 amino acids. The V gene lost 5 bases and the J gene lost 0 bases, with 17 bases spanning the gap. Germline V gene data show CDR1 as MNHEY and CDR2 as SMNVEV (reference sequence). The CDR3 nucleotides are TGTGCCAGCAGTCCGATAGCGGAGGCGAGCTCCTACGAGCAGTACTTC. It yields the protein CASSPIAEASSYEQYF.

This chain links TRBV4-1 with TRBJ1-1, with D perhaps TRBD1 (5 bases). The V gene's germline CDR1 is MGHRA and CDR2 YSYEKL. There are 13 residues in the CDR3. V lost 0 bases and J lost 8, with 10 bases in between. The CDR3 region is CASSQDTGREAFF. The CDR3 region has the DNA TGCGCCAGCAGCCAAGATACGGGACGGGAAGCTTTCTTT.

The CDR3 loop is CATSRSSGGPYNEQFF. DNA for the CDR3: TGTGCCACCAGCAGATCTAGCGGGGGGCCCTACAATGAGCAGTTCTTC. The chain uses TRBV15 and TRBJ2-1; TRBD2 matches at 11 bases. The CDR3 has 16 amino acids. Trimming cost V 2 bases and J 2 bases; bases outside gene matches: 2. Germline V gives CDR1 LNHNV, CDR2 YYDKDF (reference sequence).

This sequence joins TRBV18 and TRBJ1-1, with TRBD1 matching over 7 bases. Germline lookup yields CDR1 KGHSH and CDR2 LQKENI. The CDR3 is 16 amino acids. Germline trimming cut 3 bases from V and 1 base from J; bases unmatched to any gene: 8. In DNA form, the CDR3 reads TGTGCCAGCTCACCGGGGCTAGGGGGCACGAACACTGAAGCTTTCTTT. This translates into CASSPGLGGTNTEAFF.

This clonotype was seen at least ten times. V is TRBV6-1 and J is TRBJ1-6; maybe TRBD1 (5 bases). Trimming pared 4 bases from V and 8 bases from J, leaving 15 bases between. The germline V gene encodes CDR1 MNHNS and CDR2 SASEGT. CDR3 length equals 15 residues. As DNA, the CDR3 is TGTGCCAGCAGTGTGGGGGTAGACCCAGATTCACCCCTCCACTTT. This sequence encodes CASSVGVDPDSPLHF.

This clonotype was observed at least ten times. J is TRBJ1-5 and V is TRBV5-5; D is uncertain. Looked up from germline, CDR1 is SGHKS and CDR2 is YYEKEE (reference sequence). This CDR3 is built from 15 residues. V lost 3 bases to trimming and J lost 7 bases, with 17 bases between them. The CDR3 region has the DNA TGTGCCAGCAGCTCATTCTCAGGCCGGGGACAGCCCCAGCATTTT. Translated, it gives CASSSFSGRGQPQHF.

The gene calls are TRBV12-3 or TRBV12-4 and TRBJ2-3; D possibly corresponds to TRBD1 (6 bases). The V gene lost 4 bases and the J gene lost 1 base, with 12 bases spanning the gap. The CDR3 consists of 15 residues. The CDR3 nucleotides are TGTGCCAGCAGTTCTTCAGACAGGCGCACAGATACGCAGTATTTT. As protein: CASSSSDRRTDTQYF.

V usage is TRBV20-1 and J usage is TRBJ2-2; D is ambiguous. Germline CDR1 and CDR2: DFQATT and SNEGSKA (reference sequence). The CDR3 loop spans 12 amino acids. V lost 6 bases to trimming and J lost 6 bases, with 11 bases between them. CDR3: CSAGRGPGELFF. CDR3 nucleotide sequence: TGCAGTGCGGGCAGAGGACCCGGGGAGCTGTTTTTT.

This clonotype was seen at least ten times. This sequence joins TRBV7-9 and TRBJ2-3; 10 nucleotides align to TRBD2. Germline assignment: CDR1 SEHNR and CDR2 FQNEAQ (reference sequence). The V segment lost 5 bases and the J segment 4 bases; nucleotides outside the gene matches: 12. CDR3 length: 17 amino acids. The CDR3 here is CASSPGSLAGGADTQYF. The CDR3 region has the DNA TGTGCCAGCAGCCCCGGCTCCTTAGCGGGGGGCGCAGATACGCAGTATTTT.